The rows below give T cell receptor beta chains drawn from one sample of a study of blood T cell repertoires in COVID-19. The method was immunoSEQ multiplex PCR; TCRdb's version includes in-frame clones alone and lacks a portion of them. The repertoire includes under 200,000 clones, roughly four fifths of them detected once, and 6% to 7% sits in the top ten. What was sequenced was peripheral blood. The receptors shown here come from a woman in her forties with acute or convalescent COVID-19. Each CDR3 is given with its conserved first and last residue. Each record gives: J gene, clone size, D gene, V gene, CDR3 protein, CDR3 DNA. The D gene is left open where the match is weak. Clone size is given for some rows only: seen once, a few or many times, or a class if the clone is expanded.

J: TRBJ2-7; size: .; D: .; V: TRBV27; CDR3: CASSVKHFGEQYF; DNA: TGTGCCAGCAGCGTAAAACATTTCGGGGAGCAGTACTTC
J: TRBJ1-3; size: .; D: .; V: TRBV6-5; CDR3: CASASVSGNTIYF; DNA: TGTGCCAGCGCCAGTGTCTCTGGAAACACCATATATTTT
J: TRBJ2-1; size: .; D: TRBD2; V: TRBV6-5; CDR3: CASSYGTSGEQFF; DNA: TGTGCCAGCAGTTACGGGACTAGCGGGGAGCAGTTCTTC
J: TRBJ2-1; size: .; D: TRBD2; V: TRBV28; CDR3: CASSWLAGAGDEQFF; DNA: TGTGCCAGCAGTTGGCTAGCGGGAGCCGGTGATGAGCAGTTCTTC
J: TRBJ2-1; size: .; D: .; V: TRBV5-8; CDR3: CASSPPRQASYNEQFF; DNA: TGTGCCAGCAGCCCCCCGAGACAGGCCTCCTACAATGAGCAGTTCTTC
J: TRBJ2-7; size: .; D: .; V: TRBV28; CDR3: CASTNSEQGIYEQYF; DNA: TGTGCCAGCACCAACTCCGAACAGGGTATTTACGAGCAGTACTTC
J: TRBJ1-1; size: once; D: TRBD1; V: TRBV7-2; CDR3: CASSTLYRGATEAFF; DNA: TGTGCCAGCAGCACCCTTTACAGGGGAGCCACTGAAGCTTTCTTT
J: TRBJ2-2; size: .; D: .; V: TRBV7-2; CDR3: CASSLAGAGTGELFF; DNA: TGTGCCAGCAGCTTAGCCGGAGCGGGCACCGGGGAGCTGTTTTTT
J: TRBJ2-7; size: .; D: .; V: TRBV6-1; CDR3: CASSEAAGDYSYEQYF; DNA: TGTGCCAGCAGTGAAGCCGCAGGGGACTACTCCTACGAGCAGTACTTC
J: TRBJ2-1; size: once; D: TRBD2; V: TRBV5-1; CDR3: CASSLQPGTSNEQFF; DNA: TGCGCCAGCAGCTTACAACCCGGGACTAGCAATGAGCAGTTCTTC
J: TRBJ1-4; size: .; D: .; V: TRBV5-1; CDR3: CASSLDSRPNEKLFF; DNA: TGCGCCAGCAGCTTGGATTCCAGGCCCAATGAAAAACTGTTTTTT
J: TRBJ2-7; size: .; D: TRBD1; V: TRBV24-1; CDR3: CATSDPGQGVSEQYF; DNA: TGTGCCACCAGTGATCCGGGACAGGGGGTTTCCGAGCAGTACTTC
J: TRBJ2-1; size: .; D: .; V: TRBV30; CDR3: CAWSGGHEQFF; DNA: TGTGCCTGGAGCGGGGGGCATGAGCAGTTCTTC
J: TRBJ1-2; size: once; D: TRBD1; V: TRBV2; CDR3: CASREGQGADYGYTF; DNA: TGTGCCAGCAGGGAGGGACAGGGGGCAGACTATGGCTACACCTTC
J: TRBJ2-3; size: once; D: .; V: TRBV18; CDR3: CASSPLAGSDTDTQYF; DNA: TGTGCCAGCTCACCACTTGCAGGGTCCGACACAGATACGCAGTATTTT
J: TRBJ1-4; size: .; D: TRBD1; V: TRBV28; CDR3: CASSLASVDRGLKLFF; DNA: TGTGCCAGCAGTTTAGCATCGGTGGACAGGGGATTAAAACTGTTTTTT
J: TRBJ2-7; size: few; D: .; V: TRBV18; CDR3: CASSPGGNEQYF; DNA: TGTGCCAGCTCACCAGGAGGCAACGAGCAGTACTTC
J: TRBJ2-7; size: .; D: .; V: TRBV29-1; CDR3: CSAGEGGYEQYF; DNA: TGCAGCGCCGGGGAAGGGGGTTACGAGCAGTACTTC
J: TRBJ2-2; size: .; D: TRBD2; V: TRBV6-2/TRBV6-3; CDR3: CASSDDIAGSGELFF; DNA: TGTGCCAGCAGTGATGATATAGCGGGGTCCGGGGAGCTGTTTTTT
J: TRBJ1-4; size: .; D: TRBD1; V: TRBV18; CDR3: CASSQGTARNEKLFF; DNA: TGTGCCAGCTCACAGGGGACAGCCCGTAATGAAAAACTGTTTTTT
J: TRBJ2-7; size: .; D: .; V: TRBV7-2; CDR3: CASSASSYEQYF; DNA: TGTGCCAGCAGCGCGTCCTCCTACGAGCAGTACTTC
J: TRBJ2-1; size: .; D: .; V: TRBV25-1; CDR3: CASSGRGRAPHNEQFF; DNA: TGTGCCAGCAGTGGACGGGGTAGGGCCCCCCACAATGAGCAGTTCTTC
J: TRBJ2-5; size: .; D: TRBD2; V: TRBV6-5; CDR3: CASSSLRGQETQYF; DNA: TGTGCCAGCAGTAGCTTGCGGGGGCAAGAGACCCAGTACTTC
J: TRBJ1-1; size: .; D: .; V: TRBV28; CDR3: CASSFTFSASDTEAFF; DNA: TGTGCCAGCAGCTTTACGTTTAGCGCATCAGACACTGAAGCTTTCTTT
J: TRBJ1-2; size: few; D: TRBD1; V: TRBV6-6; CDR3: CASSLLQRGLYGYTF; DNA: TGTGCCAGCAGTTTACTACAGAGGGGGCTTTATGGCTACACCTTC
J: TRBJ1-1; size: .; D: .; V: TRBV5-6; CDR3: CASSPMDGPEAFF; DNA: TGTGCCAGCAGCCCCATGGATGGGCCTGAAGCTTTCTTT